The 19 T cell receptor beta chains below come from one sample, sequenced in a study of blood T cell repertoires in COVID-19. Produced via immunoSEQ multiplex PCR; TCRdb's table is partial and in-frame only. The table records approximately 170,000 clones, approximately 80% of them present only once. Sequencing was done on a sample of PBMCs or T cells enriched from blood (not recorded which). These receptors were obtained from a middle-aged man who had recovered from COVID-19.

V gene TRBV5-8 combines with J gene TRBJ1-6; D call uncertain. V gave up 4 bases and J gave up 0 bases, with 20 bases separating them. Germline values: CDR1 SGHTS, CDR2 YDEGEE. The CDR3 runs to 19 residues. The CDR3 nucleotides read TGTGCCAGCAGCACTATTCGGGGATTGGACGTCTCCTATAATTCACCCCTCCACTTT. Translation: CASSTIRGLDVSYNSPLHF.

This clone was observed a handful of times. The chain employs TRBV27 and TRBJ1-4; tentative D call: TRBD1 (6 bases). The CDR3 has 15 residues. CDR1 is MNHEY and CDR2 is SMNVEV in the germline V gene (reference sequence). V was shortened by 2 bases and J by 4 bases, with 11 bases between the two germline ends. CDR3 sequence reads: CASSLRTANNEKLFF. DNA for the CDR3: TGTGCCAGCAGTTTAAGGACAGCAAATAATGAAAAACTGTTTTTT.

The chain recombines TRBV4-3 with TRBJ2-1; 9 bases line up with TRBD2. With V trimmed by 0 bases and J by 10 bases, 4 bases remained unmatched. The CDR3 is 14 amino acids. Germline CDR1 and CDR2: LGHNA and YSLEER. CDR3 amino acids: CASSQEDSGGEQFF. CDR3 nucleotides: TGCGCCAGCAGCCAAGAAGACAGCGGGGGGGAGCAGTTCTTC.

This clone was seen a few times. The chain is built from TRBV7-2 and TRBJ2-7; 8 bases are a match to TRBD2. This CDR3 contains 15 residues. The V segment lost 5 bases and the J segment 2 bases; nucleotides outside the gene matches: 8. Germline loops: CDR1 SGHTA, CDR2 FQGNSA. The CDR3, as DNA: TGTGCCAGCAGCCCCGGGGGGGGCCGCCCCTACGAGCAGTACTTC. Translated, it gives CASSPGGGRPYEQYF.

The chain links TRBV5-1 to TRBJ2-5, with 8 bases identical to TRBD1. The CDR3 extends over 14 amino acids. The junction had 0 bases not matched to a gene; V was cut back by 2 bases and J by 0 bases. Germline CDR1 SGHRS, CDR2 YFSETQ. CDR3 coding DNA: TGCGCCAGCAGCTTACAGGGGGACCAAGAGACCCAGTACTTC. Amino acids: CASSLQGDQETQYF.

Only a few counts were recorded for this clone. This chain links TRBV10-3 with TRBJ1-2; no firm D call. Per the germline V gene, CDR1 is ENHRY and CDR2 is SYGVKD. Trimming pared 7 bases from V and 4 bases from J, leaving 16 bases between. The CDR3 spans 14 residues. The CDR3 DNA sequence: TGTGCCATCAAATCCCTGGGCGATAGCTATGGCTACACCTTC. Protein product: CAIKSLGDSYGYTF.

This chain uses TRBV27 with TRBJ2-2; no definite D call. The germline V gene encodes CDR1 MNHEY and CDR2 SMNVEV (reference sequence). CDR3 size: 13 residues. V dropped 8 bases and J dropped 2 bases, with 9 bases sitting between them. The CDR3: CASSQINTGELFF. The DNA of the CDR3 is TGTGCCAGCTCCCAAATTAACACCGGGGAGCTGTTTTTT.

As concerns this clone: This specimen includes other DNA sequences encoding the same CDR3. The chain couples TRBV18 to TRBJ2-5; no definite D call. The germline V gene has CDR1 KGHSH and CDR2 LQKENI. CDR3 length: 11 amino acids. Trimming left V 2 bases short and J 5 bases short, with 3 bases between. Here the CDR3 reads CASSPEETQYF. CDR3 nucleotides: TGTGCCAGCTCACCAGAGGAGACCCAGTACTTC.

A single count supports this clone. The CDR3 spells CASSERQGVAPGEQYF. As DNA, the CDR3 is TGTGCCAGCAGCGAACGACAGGGGGTTGCTCCTGGCGAGCAGTACTTC. This sequence joins TRBV21-1 and TRBJ2-7; TRBD1, the table's D call, was not compared with the DNA. TRBV21-1 is assigned pseudogene status. The CDR3 totals 16 residues.

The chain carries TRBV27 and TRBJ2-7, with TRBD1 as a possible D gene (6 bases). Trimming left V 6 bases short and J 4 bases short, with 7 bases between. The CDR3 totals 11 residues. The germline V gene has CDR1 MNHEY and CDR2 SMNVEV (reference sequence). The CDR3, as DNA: TGTGCCAGCAGCCAGGGGTACGAGCAGTACTTC. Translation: CASSQGYEQYF.

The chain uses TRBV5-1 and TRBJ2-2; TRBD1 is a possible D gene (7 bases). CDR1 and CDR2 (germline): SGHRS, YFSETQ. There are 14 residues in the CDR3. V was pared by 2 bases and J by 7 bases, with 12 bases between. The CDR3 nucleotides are TGCGCCAGCAGCTTCCCAGGGGGAGGCGGGGAGCTGTTTTTT. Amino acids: CASSFPGGGGELFF.

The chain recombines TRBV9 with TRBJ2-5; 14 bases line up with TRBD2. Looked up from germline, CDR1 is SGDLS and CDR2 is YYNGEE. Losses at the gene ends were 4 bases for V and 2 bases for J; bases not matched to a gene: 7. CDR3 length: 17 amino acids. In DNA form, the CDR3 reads TGTGCCAGCAGCCTTGGGACTAGCGGGGGCCCTCAAGAGACCCAGTACTTC. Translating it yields CASSLGTSGGPQETQYF.

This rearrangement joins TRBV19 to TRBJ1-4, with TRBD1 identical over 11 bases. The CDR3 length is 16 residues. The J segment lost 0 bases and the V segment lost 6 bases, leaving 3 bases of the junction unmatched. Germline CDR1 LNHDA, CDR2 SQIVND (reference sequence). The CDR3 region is CASRRDRGSTNEKLFF. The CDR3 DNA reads TGTGCCAGTAGAAGGGACAGGGGGTCAACTAATGAAAAACTGTTTTTT.

The CDR3: CASSYLSGGHTGELFF. CDR3 bases: TGTGCCAGCAGTTACCTTAGCGGGGGGCACACCGGGGAGCTGTTTTTT. The chain links TRBV6-2 or TRBV6-3 to TRBJ2-2; TRBD2 agrees at 10 bases. In germline, CDR1 is MNHEY, CDR2 SVGEGT. There are 16 residues in the CDR3. Trimming removed 2 bases from V and 3 bases from J; junction bases left unmatched: 3.

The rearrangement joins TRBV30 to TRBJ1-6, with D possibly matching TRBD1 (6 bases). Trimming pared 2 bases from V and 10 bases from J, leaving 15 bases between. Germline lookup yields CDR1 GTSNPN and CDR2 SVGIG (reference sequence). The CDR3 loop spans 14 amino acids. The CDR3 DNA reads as TGTGCCTGGAGTTCTCCAGGGGTTGGATCACCCCTCCACTTT. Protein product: CAWSSPGVGSPLHF.

For the CDR3, the DNA is TGTGCCAGCAGCCTACCTAGCGGGGGCGTCCAAGAGACCCAGTACTTC. It encodes CASSLPSGGVQETQYF. This chain links TRBV6-2 or TRBV6-3 with TRBJ2-5; 10 positions agree with TRBD2. The trim removed 6 bases at V and 1 base at J, leaving 8 bases unmatched. This CDR3 contains 16 residues. CDR1 and CDR2 from the germline V gene are MNHEY and SVGEGT.

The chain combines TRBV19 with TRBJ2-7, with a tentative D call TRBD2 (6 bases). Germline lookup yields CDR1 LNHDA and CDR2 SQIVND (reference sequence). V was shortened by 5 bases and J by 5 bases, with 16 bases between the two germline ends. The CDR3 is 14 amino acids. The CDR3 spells CASSPTRRVNEQYF. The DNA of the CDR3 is TGTGCCAGTAGTCCCACGCGGAGGGTCAACGAGCAGTACTTC.

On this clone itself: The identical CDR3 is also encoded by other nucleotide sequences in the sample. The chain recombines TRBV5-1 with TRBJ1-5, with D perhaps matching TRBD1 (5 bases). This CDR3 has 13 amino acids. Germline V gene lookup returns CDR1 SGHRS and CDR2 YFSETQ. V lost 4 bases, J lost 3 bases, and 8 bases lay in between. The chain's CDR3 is CASSLDNNQPQHF. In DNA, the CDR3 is TGCGCCAGCAGCCTGGACAACAATCAGCCCCAGCATTTT.

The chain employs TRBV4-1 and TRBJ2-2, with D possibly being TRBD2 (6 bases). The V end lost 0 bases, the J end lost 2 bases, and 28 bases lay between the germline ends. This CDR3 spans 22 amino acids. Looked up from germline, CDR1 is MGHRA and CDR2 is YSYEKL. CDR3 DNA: TGCGCCAGCAGCCAAGAAAGAGGGCTAGGGCTTTGGAGGGTAGATAACACCGGGGAGCTGTTTTTT. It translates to CASSQERGLGLWRVDNTGELFF.